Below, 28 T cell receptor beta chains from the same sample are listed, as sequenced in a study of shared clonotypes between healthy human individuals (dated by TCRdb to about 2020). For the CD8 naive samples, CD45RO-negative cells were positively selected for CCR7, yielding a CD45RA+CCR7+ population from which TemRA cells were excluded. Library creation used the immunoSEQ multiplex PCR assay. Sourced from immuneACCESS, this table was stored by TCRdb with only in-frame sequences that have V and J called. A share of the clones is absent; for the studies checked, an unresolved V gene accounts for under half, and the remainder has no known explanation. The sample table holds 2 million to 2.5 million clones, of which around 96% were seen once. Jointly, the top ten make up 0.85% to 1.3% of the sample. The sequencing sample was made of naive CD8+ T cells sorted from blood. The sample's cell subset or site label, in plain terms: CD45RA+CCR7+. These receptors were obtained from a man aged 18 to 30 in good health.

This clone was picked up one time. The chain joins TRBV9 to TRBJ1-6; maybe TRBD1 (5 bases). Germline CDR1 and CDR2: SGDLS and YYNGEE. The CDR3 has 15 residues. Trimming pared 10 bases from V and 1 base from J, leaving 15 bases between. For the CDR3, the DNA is TGTGCCGGGCGATGGGGGAGGTCCTATAATTCACCCCTCCACTTT. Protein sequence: CAGRWGRSYNSPLHF.

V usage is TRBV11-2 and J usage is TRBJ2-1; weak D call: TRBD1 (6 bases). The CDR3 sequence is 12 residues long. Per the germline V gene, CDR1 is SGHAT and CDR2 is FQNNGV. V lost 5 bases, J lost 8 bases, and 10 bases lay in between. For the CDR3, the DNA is TGTGCCAGCAGCACCTACAGGGATGAGCAGTTCTTC. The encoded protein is CASSTYRDEQFF. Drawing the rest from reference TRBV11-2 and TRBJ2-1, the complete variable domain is EAGVAQSPRYKIIEKRQSVAFWCNPISGHATLYWYQQILGQGPKLLIQFQNNGVVDDSQLPKDRFSAERLKGVDSTLKIQPAKLEDSAVYLCASSTYRDEQFFGPGTRLTVL.

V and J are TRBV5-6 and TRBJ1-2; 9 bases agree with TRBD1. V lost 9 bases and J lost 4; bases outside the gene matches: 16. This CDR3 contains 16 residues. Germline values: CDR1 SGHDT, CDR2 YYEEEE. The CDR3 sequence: CATGTGSFLYPYGYTF. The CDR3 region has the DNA TGTGCCACCGGGACAGGGAGCTTCCTTTATCCCTATGGCTACACCTTC.

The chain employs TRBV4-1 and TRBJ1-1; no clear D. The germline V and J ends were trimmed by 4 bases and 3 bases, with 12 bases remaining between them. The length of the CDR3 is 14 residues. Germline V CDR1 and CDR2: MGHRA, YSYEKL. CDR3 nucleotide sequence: TGCGCCAGCAGCCTAAACCTGGTAGACACTGAAGCTTTCTTT. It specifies CASSLNLVDTEAFF.

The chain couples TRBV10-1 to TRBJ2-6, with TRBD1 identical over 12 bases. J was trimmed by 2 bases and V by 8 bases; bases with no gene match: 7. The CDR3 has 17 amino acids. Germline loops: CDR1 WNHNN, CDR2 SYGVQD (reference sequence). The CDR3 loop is CASSSGTGGAGANVLTF. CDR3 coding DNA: TGCGCCAGCTCATCCGGGACAGGGGGCGCTGGGGCCAACGTCCTGACTTTC.

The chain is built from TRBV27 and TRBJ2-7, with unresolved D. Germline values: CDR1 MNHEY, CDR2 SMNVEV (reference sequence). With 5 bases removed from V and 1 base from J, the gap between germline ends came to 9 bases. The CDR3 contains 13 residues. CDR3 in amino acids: CASSRGPSYEQYF. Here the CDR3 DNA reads TGTGCCAGCAGTAGAGGACCTTCCTACGAGCAGTACTTC.

Written as DNA, the CDR3 is TGTGCCAGCAGCTTGACTTCCCCAGGCGATACGCAGTATTTT. Protein sequence: CASSLTSPGDTQYF. The chain joins TRBV7-2 to TRBJ2-3; D unresolved. Germline V gene lookup returns CDR1 SGHTA and CDR2 FQGNSA. Trimming took off 3 bases at V and 6 bases at J, with 13 bases between the two ends. There are 14 residues in the CDR3. The variable domain in full, completed from reference TRBV7-2 and TRBJ2-3, reads GAGVSQSPSNKVTEKGKDVELRCDPISGHTALYWYRQSLGQGLEFLIYFQGNSAPDKSGLPSDRFSAERTGGSVSTLTIQRTQQEDSAVYLCASSLTSPGDTQYFGPGTRLTVL.

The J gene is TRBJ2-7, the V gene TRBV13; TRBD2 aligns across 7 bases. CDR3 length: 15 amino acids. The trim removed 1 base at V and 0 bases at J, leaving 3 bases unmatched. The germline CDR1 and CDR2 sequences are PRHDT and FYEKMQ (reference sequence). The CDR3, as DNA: TGTGCCAGCAGCTTAGACGGGAGGAGCTCCTACGAGCAGTACTTC. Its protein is CASSLDGRSSYEQYF.

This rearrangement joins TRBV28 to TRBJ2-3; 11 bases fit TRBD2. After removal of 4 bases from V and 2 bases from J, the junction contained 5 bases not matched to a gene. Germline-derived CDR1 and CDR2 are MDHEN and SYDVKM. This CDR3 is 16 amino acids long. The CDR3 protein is CASSSPTSGTTDTQYF. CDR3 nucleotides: TGTGCCAGCAGTTCCCCGACTAGCGGGACCACAGATACGCAGTATTTT.

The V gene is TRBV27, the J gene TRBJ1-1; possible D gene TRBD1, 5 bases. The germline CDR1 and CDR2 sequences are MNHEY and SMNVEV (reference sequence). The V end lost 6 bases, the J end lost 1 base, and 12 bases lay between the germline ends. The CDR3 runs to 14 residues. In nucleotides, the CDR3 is TGTGCCAGCAGACGCGCCCAGGGGAACACTGAAGCTTTCTTT. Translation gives CASRRAQGNTEAFF.

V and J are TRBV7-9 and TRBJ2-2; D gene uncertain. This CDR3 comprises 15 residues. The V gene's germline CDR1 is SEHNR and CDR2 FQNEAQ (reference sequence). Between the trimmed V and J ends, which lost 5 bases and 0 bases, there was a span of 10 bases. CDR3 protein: CASSPTTSNTGELFF. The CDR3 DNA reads TGTGCCAGCAGCCCAACGACATCGAACACCGGGGAGCTGTTTTTT. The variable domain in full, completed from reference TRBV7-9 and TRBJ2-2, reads DTGVSQNPRHKITKRGQNVTFRCDPISEHNRLYWYRQTLGQGPEFLTYFQNEAQLEKSRLLSDRFSAERPKGSFSTLEIQRTEQGDSAMYLCASSPTTSNTGELFFGEGSRLTVL.

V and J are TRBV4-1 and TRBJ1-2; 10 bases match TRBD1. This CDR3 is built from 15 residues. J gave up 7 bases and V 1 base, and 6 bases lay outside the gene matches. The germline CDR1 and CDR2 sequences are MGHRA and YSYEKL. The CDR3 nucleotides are TGCGCCAGCAGCCAAGTTGGAGGGACAGGGGTTGGCTACACCTTC. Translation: CASSQVGGTGVGYTF.

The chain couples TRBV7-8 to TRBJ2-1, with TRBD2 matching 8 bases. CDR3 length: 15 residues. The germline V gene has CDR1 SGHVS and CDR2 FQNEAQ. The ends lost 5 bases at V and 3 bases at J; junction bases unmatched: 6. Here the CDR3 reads CASSQSGSNYNEQFF. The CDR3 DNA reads TGTGCCAGCAGCCAAAGCGGGAGTAACTACAATGAGCAGTTCTTC.

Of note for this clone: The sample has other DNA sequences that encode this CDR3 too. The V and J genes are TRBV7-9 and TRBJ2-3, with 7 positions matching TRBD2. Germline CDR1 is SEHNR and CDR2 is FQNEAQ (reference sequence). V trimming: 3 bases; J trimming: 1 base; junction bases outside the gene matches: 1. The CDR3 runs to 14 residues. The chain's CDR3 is CASSFAGGTDTQYF. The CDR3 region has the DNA TGTGCCAGCAGCTTTGCGGGGGGCACAGATACGCAGTATTTT. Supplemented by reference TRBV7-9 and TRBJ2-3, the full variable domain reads DTGVSQNPRHKITKRGQNVTFRCDPISEHNRLYWYRQTLGQGPEFLTYFQNEAQLEKSRLLSDRFSAERPKGSFSTLEIQRTEQGDSAMYLCASSFAGGTDTQYFGPGTRLTVL.

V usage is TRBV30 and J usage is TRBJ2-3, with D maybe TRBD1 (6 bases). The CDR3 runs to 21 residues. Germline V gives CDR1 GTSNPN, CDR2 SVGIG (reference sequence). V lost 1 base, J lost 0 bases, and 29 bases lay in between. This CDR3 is CAWSGTLDSTETIFSTDTQYF. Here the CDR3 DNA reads TGTGCCTGGAGTGGAACCCTGGACAGCACCGAGACCATATTTAGCACAGATACGCAGTATTTT. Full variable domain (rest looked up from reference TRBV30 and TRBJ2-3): SQTIHQWPATLVQPVGSPLSLECTVEGTSNPNLYWYRQAAGRGLQLLFYSVGIGQISSEVPQNLSASRPQDRQFILSSKKLLLSDSGFYLCAWSGTLDSTETIFSTDTQYFGPGTRLTVL.

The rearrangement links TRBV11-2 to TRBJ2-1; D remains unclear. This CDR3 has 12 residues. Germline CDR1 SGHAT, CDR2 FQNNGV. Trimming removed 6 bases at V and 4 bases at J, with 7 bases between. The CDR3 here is CASSSYYNEQFF. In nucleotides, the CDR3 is TGTGCCAGCAGTTCCTATTACAATGAGCAGTTCTTC.

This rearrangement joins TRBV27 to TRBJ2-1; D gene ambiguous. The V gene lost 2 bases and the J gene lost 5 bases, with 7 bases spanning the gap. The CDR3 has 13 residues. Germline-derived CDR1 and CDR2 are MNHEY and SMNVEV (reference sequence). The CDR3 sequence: CASSLPRDNEQFF. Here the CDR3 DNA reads TGTGCCAGCAGTTTACCTAGGGACAATGAGCAGTTCTTC.

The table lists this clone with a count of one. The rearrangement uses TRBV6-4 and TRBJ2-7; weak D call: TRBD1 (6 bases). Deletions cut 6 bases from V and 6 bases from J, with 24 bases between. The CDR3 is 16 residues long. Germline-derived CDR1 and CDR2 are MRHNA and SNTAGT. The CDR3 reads CASSKTGTNMYCEQYF. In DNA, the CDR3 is TGTGCCAGCAGCAAAACAGGGACAAATATGTACTGCGAGCAGTACTTC.

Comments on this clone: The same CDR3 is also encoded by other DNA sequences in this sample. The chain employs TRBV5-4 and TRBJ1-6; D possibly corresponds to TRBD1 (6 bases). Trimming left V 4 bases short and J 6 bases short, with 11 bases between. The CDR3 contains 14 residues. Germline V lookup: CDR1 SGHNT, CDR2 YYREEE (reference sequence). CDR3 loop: CASSIQGGNSPLHF. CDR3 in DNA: TGTGCCAGCAGCATACAGGGCGGTAATTCACCCCTCCACTTT.

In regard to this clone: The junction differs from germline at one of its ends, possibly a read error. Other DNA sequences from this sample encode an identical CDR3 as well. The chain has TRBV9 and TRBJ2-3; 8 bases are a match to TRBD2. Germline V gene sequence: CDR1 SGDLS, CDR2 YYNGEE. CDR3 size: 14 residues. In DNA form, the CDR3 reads TGTGCCAGCAGTCGGGGGGGCCCCCCAGATACACAGTATTTT. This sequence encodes CASSRGGPPDTQYF.

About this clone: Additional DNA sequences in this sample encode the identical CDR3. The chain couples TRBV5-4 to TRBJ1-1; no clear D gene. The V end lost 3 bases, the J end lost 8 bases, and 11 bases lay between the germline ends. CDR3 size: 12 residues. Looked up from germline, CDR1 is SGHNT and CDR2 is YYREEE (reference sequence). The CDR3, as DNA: TGTGCCAGCAGCTGGGAGGCAGCCGAAGCTTTCTTT. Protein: CASSWEAAEAFF.

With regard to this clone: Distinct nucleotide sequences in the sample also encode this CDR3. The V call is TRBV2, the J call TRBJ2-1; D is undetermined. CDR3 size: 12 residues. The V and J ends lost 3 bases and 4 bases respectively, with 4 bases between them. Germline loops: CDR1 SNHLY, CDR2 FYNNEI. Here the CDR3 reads CASSDGYNEQFF. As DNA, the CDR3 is TGTGCCAGCAGTGACGGTTACAATGAGCAGTTCTTC. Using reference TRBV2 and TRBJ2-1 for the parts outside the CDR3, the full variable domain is EPEVTQTPSHQVTQMGQEVILRCVPISNHLYFYWYRQILGQKVEFLVSFYNNEISEKSEIFDDQFSVERPDGSNFTLKIRSTKLEDSAMYFCASSDGYNEQFFGPGTRLTVL.

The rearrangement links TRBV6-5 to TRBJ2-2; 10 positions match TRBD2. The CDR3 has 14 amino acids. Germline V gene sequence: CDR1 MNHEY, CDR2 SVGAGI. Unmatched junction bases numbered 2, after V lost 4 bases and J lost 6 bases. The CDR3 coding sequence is TGTGCCAGCAGTTCTAGCGGGGGCGCCGGGGAGCTGTTTTTT. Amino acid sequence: CASSSSGGAGELFF.

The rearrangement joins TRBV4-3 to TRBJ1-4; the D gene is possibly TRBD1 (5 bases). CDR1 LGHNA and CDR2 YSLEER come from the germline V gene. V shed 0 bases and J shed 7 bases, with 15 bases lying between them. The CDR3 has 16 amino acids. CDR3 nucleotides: TGCGCCAGCAGCCAAGATCTTGGGGGAACCAGTGAAAAACTGTTTTTT. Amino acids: CASSQDLGGTSEKLFF.

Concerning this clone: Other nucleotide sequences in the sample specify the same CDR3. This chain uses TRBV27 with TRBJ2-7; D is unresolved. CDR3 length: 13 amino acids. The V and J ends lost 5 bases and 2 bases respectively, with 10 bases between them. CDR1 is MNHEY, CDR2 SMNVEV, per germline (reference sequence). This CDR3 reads CASSPGRTYEQYF. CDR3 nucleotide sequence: TGTGCCAGCAGTCCCGGCCGGACCTACGAGCAGTACTTC.

CDR3 protein: CASSWDRASQETQYF. CDR3 DNA sequence: TGCGCCAGCAGCTGGGACAGGGCGAGCCAAGAGACCCAGTACTTC. The gene calls are TRBV5-1 and TRBJ2-5; 9 bases are a match to TRBD1. Germline CDR1 and CDR2: SGHRS and YFSETQ. There are 15 residues in the CDR3. V lost 3 bases and J lost 1; bases outside the gene matches: 4.

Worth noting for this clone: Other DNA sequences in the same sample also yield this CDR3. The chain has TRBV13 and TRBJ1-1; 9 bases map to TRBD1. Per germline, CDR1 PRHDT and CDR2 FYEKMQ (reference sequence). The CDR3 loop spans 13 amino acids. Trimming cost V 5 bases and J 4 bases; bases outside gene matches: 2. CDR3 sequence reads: CASSPQGATEAFF. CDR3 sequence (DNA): TGTGCCAGCAGCCCACAGGGGGCCACTGAAGCTTTCTTT.

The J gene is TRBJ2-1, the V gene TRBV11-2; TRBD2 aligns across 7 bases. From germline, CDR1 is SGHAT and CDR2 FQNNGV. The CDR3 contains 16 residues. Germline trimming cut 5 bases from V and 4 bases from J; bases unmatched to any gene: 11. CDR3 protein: CASSPVGGGIYNEQFF. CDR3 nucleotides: TGTGCCAGCAGCCCTGTTGGGGGGGGGATATACAATGAGCAGTTCTTC. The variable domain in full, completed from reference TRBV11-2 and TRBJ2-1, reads EAGVAQSPRYKIIEKRQSVAFWCNPISGHATLYWYQQILGQGPKLLIQFQNNGVVDDSQLPKDRFSAERLKGVDSTLKIQPAKLEDSAVYLCASSPVGGGIYNEQFFGPGTRLTVL.